These 27 T cell receptor beta chains were all obtained from the same sample, sequenced in a study of OX40 agonist ivuxolimab in advanced cancers. Receptors were amplified or captured by the immunoSEQ multiplex PCR assay. TCRdb took this table from immuneACCESS and kept in-frame rearrangements with V and J called. Such tables lack part of the clones; where checked against another copy, unresolved V genes explain under half of the gap, and the rest is unexplained. The sample contains about 85,000 clones, over 75% of them found a single time. Approximately 0.3% of the sample is held by the ten biggest clonotypes. This material consisted of CD4+ or CD8+ T cells sorted from blood, taken in a trial of the OX40 agonist ivuxolimab. The receptors originated from an adult with an advanced solid tumor such as melanoma, head and neck, liver or kidney cancer.

V usage is TRBV6-5 and J usage is TRBJ1-2, with D uncertain. The CDR3 length is 13 residues. CDR1 is MNHEY, CDR2 SVGAGI, per germline. V was cut by 6 bases and J by 12 bases, with 20 bases left in between. DNA of the CDR3: TGTGCCAGCAGCTTGGACGGAGTAAAGGCTAACACCTTC. This sequence encodes CASSLDGVKANTF.

This chain links TRBV30 with TRBJ1-1; 7 bases agree with TRBD1. Germline CDR1 reads GTSNPN; CDR2 reads SVGIG (reference sequence). Trimming removed 2 bases from V and 2 bases from J; junction bases left unmatched: 2. This CDR3 contains 13 residues. CDR3 loop: CAWSRGLNTEAFF. In nucleotides, the CDR3 is TGTGCCTGGAGTAGGGGGCTTAACACTGAAGCTTTCTTT.

V and J are TRBV11-2 and TRBJ1-1, with TRBD1 as a possible D gene (5 bases). CDR1 is SGHAT and CDR2 is FQNNGV in the germline V gene. V lost 5 bases to trimming and J lost 4 bases, with 11 bases between them. The CDR3 spans 13 residues. The CDR3 region is CASSQRGGTEAFF. The CDR3 nucleotides read TGTGCCAGCAGCCAACGCGGGGGCACTGAAGCTTTCTTT.

The chain has TRBV11-1 and TRBJ2-5; the match to TRBD1 covers 9 bases. Trimming at V came to 5 bases and at J to 6 bases, leaving 4 bases not matched to a gene. Germline loops: CDR1 SGHAT, CDR2 FQDESV (reference sequence). CDR3 size: 13 residues. The DNA for the CDR3 is TGTGCCAGCAGCGGAGGACAGGGGAAGACCCAGTACTTC. Protein: CASSGGQGKTQYF.

The V and J genes are TRBV30 and TRBJ2-7; 9 nucleotides agree with TRBD1. J gave up 5 bases and V 0 bases, and 8 bases lay outside the gene matches. The CDR3 is 15 residues long. The V gene's germline CDR1 is GTSNPN and CDR2 SVGIG (reference sequence). The CDR3 region is CAWSVGGTGRNEQYF. The CDR3 coding sequence is TGTGCCTGGAGTGTGGGCGGGACAGGGAGAAACGAGCAGTACTTC.

The sample holds one count of this clone. The V and J genes are TRBV5-1 and TRBJ2-6, with 8 bases identical to TRBD1. The CDR3 is 19 residues long. Germline assignment: CDR1 SGHRS and CDR2 YFSETQ. V lost 1 base to trimming and J lost 3 bases; unmatched junction nucleotides: 12. The CDR3 DNA sequence: TGCGCCAGCAGCTTGATGCCGACAGGGGCCTCGGGTGGGGCCAACGTCCTGACTTTC. Its protein is CASSLMPTGASGGANVLTF.

The chain carries TRBV29-1 and TRBJ2-1, with 8 nucleotides matching TRBD1. This CDR3 spans 13 amino acids. The ends lost 7 bases at V and 2 bases at J; junction bases unmatched: 4. Germline-derived CDR1 and CDR2 are SQVTM and ANQGSEA. The CDR3 region is CSGGQGTYNEQFF. The CDR3 nucleotides read TGCAGCGGTGGACAGGGTACCTACAATGAGCAGTTCTTC.

The rearrangement uses TRBV29-1 and TRBJ2-2; maybe TRBD1 (6 bases). Per germline, CDR1 SQVTM and CDR2 ANQGSEA. The V and J ends lost 6 bases and 4 bases respectively, with 15 bases between them. This CDR3 has 14 amino acids. CDR3 nucleotides: TGCAGCGTAGAATTGGGACATGTCACCGGGGAGCTGTTTTTT. It is translated as CSVELGHVTGELFF.

The chain joins TRBV29-1 to TRBJ2-6; the D call may be TRBD1 or TRBD2 (5 bases each). CDR1 SQVTM and CDR2 ANQGSEA come from the germline V gene. Trimming left V 4 bases short and J 1 base short, with 8 bases between. The CDR3 is made up of 14 amino acids. The CDR3 DNA reads as TGCAGCGTTGCTTGGGGGTCTGGGGCCAACGTCCTGACTTTC. Translation gives CSVAWGSGANVLTF.

The J gene is TRBJ2-3, the V gene TRBV11-3; TRBD2 matches at 16 bases. Per the germline V gene, CDR1 is SGHNT and CDR2 is YENEEA. Trimming took 4 bases from V and 2 from J; bases not matched to a gene: 3. The CDR3 covers 17 residues. The CDR3 protein is CASSSGLAGGDTDTQYF. The CDR3 nucleotides are TGTGCCAGCAGCTCGGGACTAGCGGGAGGGGACACAGATACGCAGTATTTT.

This clone turned up a few times. The rearrangement uses TRBV7-8 and TRBJ1-5; D gene unclear. V shed 5 bases and J shed 6 bases, with 17 bases lying between them. The CDR3 extends over 15 amino acids. CDR1 is SGHVS, CDR2 FQNEAQ, per germline. The chain's CDR3 is CASSQWSGLGQPQHF. The DNA for the CDR3 is TGTGCCAGCAGCCAATGGTCAGGCTTGGGTCAGCCCCAGCATTTT.

On this clone itself: At one end, the junction sequence differs from germline, possibly due to a read error. The rearrangement links TRBV2 to TRBJ1-2; D might be TRBD1 (5 bases). The germline CDR1 and CDR2 sequences are SNHLY and FYNNEI. The CDR3 sequence is 14 residues long. CDR3 bases: TGTGCCAGCAGTGTATATGCAGGGAACTCTGGCTACACCTTC. It yields the protein CASSVYAGNSGYTF.

This clone has more than one count but fewer than ten. For the CDR3, the DNA is TGTGCCAGCAGCTTGGAGTCACGATCAATAGTGGGTGGCTACACCTTC. Protein product: CASSLESRSIVGGYTF. This chain connects TRBV7-2 to TRBJ1-2; D remains unclear. CDR3 length equals 16 residues. The germline V gene has CDR1 SGHTA and CDR2 FQGNSA. The V and J ends lost 3 bases and 7 bases respectively, with 21 bases between them.

The V and J genes are TRBV28 and TRBJ1-2; possible D gene TRBD1, 5 bases. V lost 10 bases and J lost 3, with 15 bases in between. The germline V gene has CDR1 MDHEN and CDR2 SYDVKM. The CDR3 consists of 13 residues. The CDR3 region has the DNA TGTGCCAACGGTATGGCAGGGCACTATGGCTACACCTTC. Its translation: CANGMAGHYGYTF.

The J gene is TRBJ2-5, the V gene TRBV11-2; 9 bases fit TRBD2. Looked up from germline, CDR1 is SGHAT and CDR2 is FQNNGV. The CDR3 contains 14 residues. Trimming cost V 3 bases and J 4 bases; bases outside gene matches: 3. The DNA for the CDR3 is TGTGCCAGCAGCTTTAGCGGGGGTACAGAGACCCAGTACTTC. The encoded protein is CASSFSGGTETQYF.

This chain joins TRBV5-4 and TRBJ1-1, with D uncertain. Germline V gene sequence: CDR1 SGHNT, CDR2 YYREEE (reference sequence). V dropped 1 base and J dropped 6 bases, with 7 bases sitting between them. CDR3 length equals 12 residues. The CDR3 coding sequence is TGTGCCAGCAGCTTGTTGGATTCTGAAGCTTTCTTT. This codes for CASSLLDSEAFF. The whole variable domain, filled in from reference TRBV5-4 and TRBJ1-1, reads ETGVTQSPTHLIKTRGQQVTLRCSSQSGHNTVSWYQQALGQGPQFIFQYYREEENGRGNFPPRFSGLQFPNYSSELNVNALELDDSALYLCASSLLDSEAFFGQGTRLTVV.

V is TRBV7-6 and J is TRBJ2-2; 8 bases map to TRBD2. CDR3 length equals 18 residues. V shed 2 bases and J 1 base; nucleotides not matched to a gene: 9. Germline lookup yields CDR1 SGHVS and CDR2 FNYEAQ. This CDR3 reads CASSLFPPGGVNTGELFF. The CDR3 DNA reads TGTGCCAGCAGCTTATTCCCCCCCGGGGGGGTGAACACCGGGGAGCTGTTTTTT.

The genes are TRBV6-6 and TRBJ2-3, with TRBD2 matching 10 bases. V shed 4 bases, J shed 3 bases, and the junction held 4 bases outside the gene matches. The CDR3 has 15 residues. Germline V CDR1 and CDR2: MNHNY, SVGAGI (reference sequence). The CDR3, as DNA: TGTGCCAGCAGTTCTAGCGGGAGAGCGACAGATACGCAGTATTTT. Translating it yields CASSSSGRATDTQYF.

The chain recombines TRBV10-3 with TRBJ1-3, with unresolved D. Trimming left V 9 bases short and J 0 bases short, with 9 bases between. This CDR3 is built from 13 residues. Germline V lookup: CDR1 ENHRY, CDR2 SYGVKD. CDR3 nucleotide sequence: TGTGCCATTCGCCCGCCCTCTGGAAACACCATATATTTT. Protein product: CAIRPPSGNTIYF.

The chain uses TRBV7-9 and TRBJ1-4, with D uncertain. The CDR3 length is 13 residues. Looked up from germline, CDR1 is SEHNR and CDR2 is FQNEAQ (reference sequence). The V gene lost 1 base and the J gene lost 5 bases, with 5 bases spanning the gap. The CDR3 DNA sequence: TGTGCCAGCAGCTTAGGGCAGAATGAAAAACTGTTTTTT. It is translated as CASSLGQNEKLFF.

As to this clone: An end of the junction differs from the germline gene, which may be a read error. The V gene is TRBV5-1, the J gene TRBJ1-1; possibly TRBD1 for D (5 bases). The CDR3 covers 17 residues. Looked up from germline, CDR1 is SGHRS and CDR2 is YFSETQ. CDR3 nucleotide sequence: TGCGCCAGCACCTTGCAGGGCCCGACTACTAAGAACACTGAAGCTTTCTTT. Translating gives CASTLQGPTTKNTEAFF. Combining the CDR3 with reference TRBV5-1 and TRBJ1-1 gives the whole variable domain KAGVTQTPRYLIKTRGQQVTLSCSPISGHRSVSWYQQTPGQGLQFLFEYFSETQRNKGNFPGRFSGRQFSNSRSEMNVSTLELGDSALYLCASTLQGPTTKNTEAFFGQGTRLTVV.

The chain joins TRBV28 to TRBJ1-2; 10 positions agree with TRBD1. The germline CDR1 and CDR2 sequences are MDHEN and SYDVKM. The CDR3 has 16 amino acids. J lost 7 bases, V lost 5 bases, and 13 bases had no gene match. The CDR3 reads CASSRISGTGDGGYTF. The CDR3 DNA sequence: TGTGCCAGCAGTCGAATATCCGGGACAGGGGATGGTGGCTACACCTTC.

The gene calls are TRBV6-6 and TRBJ1-6; tentatively, D is TRBD1 (6 bases). This CDR3 contains 14 residues. Trimming took 2 bases from V and 9 from J, leaving 11 bases between them. Germline V CDR1 and CDR2: MNHNY, SVGAGI (reference sequence). The CDR3, as DNA: TGTGCCAGCAGTTACGAGGGGGGTGCTTCACCCCTCCACTTT. This encodes CASSYEGGASPLHF.

The V call is TRBV5-5, the J call TRBJ2-5; 9 positions match TRBD2. Germline values: CDR1 SGHKS, CDR2 YYEKEE (reference sequence). This CDR3 region has 14 residues. J was trimmed by 13 bases and V by 0 bases; bases with no gene match: 10. CDR3 nucleotide sequence: TGTGCCAGCAGCTTGGGGCTAGCGGGGTGGCTGTGGTACTTC. Residues: CASSLGLAGWLWYF. Full variable domain (rest looked up from reference TRBV5-5 and TRBJ2-5): DAGVTQSPTHLIKTRGQQVTLRCSPISGHKSVSWYQQVLGQGPQFIFQYYEKEERGRGNFPDRFSARQFPNYSSELNVNALLLGDSALYLCASSLGLAGWLWYFGPGTRLLVL.

The rearrangement joins TRBV27 to TRBJ2-3; D is perhaps TRBD2 (5 bases). CDR3 length: 14 residues. Germline CDR1 and CDR2: MNHEY and SMNVEV (reference sequence). With 4 bases removed from V and 0 bases from J, the gap between germline ends came to 8 bases. The CDR3 nucleotides read TGTGCCAGCAGTTCAGGACTTAGCACAGATACGCAGTATTTT. Translated: CASSSGLSTDTQYF.

This sequence joins TRBV6-1 and TRBJ1-6, with 10 bases matching TRBD1. V was clipped by 7 bases and J by 9 bases; unmatched bases: 6. Germline CDR1 and CDR2: MNHNS and SASEGT. This CDR3 is 14 amino acids long. CDR3 sequence reads: CASIGTGVISPLHF. The CDR3 DNA reads TGTGCCAGCATCGGGACAGGGGTGATTTCACCCCTCCACTTT.

The chain carries TRBV5-1 and TRBJ2-3; D is unresolved. V dropped 1 base and J dropped 2 bases, with 8 bases sitting between them. Germline CDR1 and CDR2: SGHRS and YFSETQ. The CDR3 sequence is 14 residues long. Here the CDR3 DNA reads TGCGCCAGCAGCTTGCTATCATCCACAGATACGCAGTATTTT. Protein: CASSLLSSTDTQYF.